This record looks at one TCR beta chain sequence and its context. The antigen is unknown. This entry belongs to a study of lymphopenia after photon versus proton radiotherapy. Clones were sequenced by immunoSEQ multiplex PCR, and TCRdb holds only the in-frame ones, with some missing. The repertoire includes roughly 23,000 clones, 75% to 90% of them detected once, and roughly 10% sits in the top ten. Study results and limitations: Photon-treated patients lost naive T cells and TCR diversity; proton-treated stayed stable. Post-nadir diversity loss with photons came from oligoclonal expansion, particularly CD8+ Temra cells.

The source material was peripheral blood, sampled from a patient treated with proton-based radiotherapy. The TCR originated in a man older than 75 with esophageal cancer.

As DNA, the CDR3 is TGTGCCAGCACGAGACTAGCGGGATTCCAAGAGACCCAGTACTTC. Its translation is CASTRLAGFQETQYF. The rearrangement joins TRBV7-8 to TRBJ2-5; 11 bases map to TRBD2. The CDR3 runs to 15 residues. Losses at the gene ends were 7 bases for V and 1 base for J; bases not matched to a gene: 5. Germline values: CDR1 SGHVS, CDR2 FQNEAQ. Drawing the rest from reference TRBV7-8 and TRBJ2-5, the complete variable domain is GAGVSQSPRYKVAKRGQDVALRCDPISGHVSLFWYQQALGQGPEFLTYFQNEAQLDKSGLPSDRFFAERPEGSVSTLKIQRTQQEDSAVYLCASTRLAGFQETQYFGPGTRLLVL.